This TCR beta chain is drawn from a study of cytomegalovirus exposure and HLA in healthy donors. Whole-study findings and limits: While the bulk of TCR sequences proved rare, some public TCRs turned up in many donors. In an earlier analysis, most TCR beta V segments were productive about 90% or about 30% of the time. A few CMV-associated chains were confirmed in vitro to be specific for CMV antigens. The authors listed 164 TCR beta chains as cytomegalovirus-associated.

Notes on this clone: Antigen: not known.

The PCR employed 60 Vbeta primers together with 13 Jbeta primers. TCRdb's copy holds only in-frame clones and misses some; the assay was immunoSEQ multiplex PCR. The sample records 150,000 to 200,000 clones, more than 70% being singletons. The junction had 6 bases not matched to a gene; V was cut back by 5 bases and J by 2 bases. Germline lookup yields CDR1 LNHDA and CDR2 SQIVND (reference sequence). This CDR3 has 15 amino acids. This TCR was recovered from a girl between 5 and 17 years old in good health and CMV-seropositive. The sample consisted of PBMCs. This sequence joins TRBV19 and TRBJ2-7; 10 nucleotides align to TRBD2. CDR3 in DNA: TGTGCCAGTAGTTGGACTAGCGGAGGTACCTACGAGCAGTACTTC. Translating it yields CASSWTSGGTYEQYF.